These 32 T cell receptor beta chains share one sample of origin, sequenced in a study of tumor-infiltrating lymphocytes in oesophageal squamous cell carcinoma. MiXCR, run by TCRdb on the PCR reads, gives a single entry per CDR3 protein. The data show 15,000 to 20,000 distinct CDR3 sequences, 30% to 45% seen once. The specimen was esophageal tumor tissue. The receptors come from a male donor with esophageal squamous cell carcinoma.

The table lists this clonotype with many counts. The J gene is TRBJ2-3, the V gene TRBV9, with a weak D call TRBD2 (5 bases). This CDR3 has 16 residues. CDR1 is SGDLS, CDR2 YYNGEE, per germline. Trimming removed 0 bases from V and 6 bases from J, with 17 bases in between. The CDR3 DNA is TGTGCCAGCAGCGTAGGAACGGGATCTTTTTCTGATACGCAGTATTTT. Translation gives CASSVGTGSFSDTQYF. The full variable domain, its missing parts supplied by reference TRBV9 and TRBJ2-3, is DSGVTQTPKHLITATGQRVTLRCSPRSGDLSVYWYQQSLDQGLQFLIQYYNGEERAKGNILERFSAQQFPDLHSELNLSSLELGDSALYFCASSVGTGSFSDTQYFGPGTRLTVL.

This clonotype was picked up many times. The J gene is TRBJ2-3, the V gene TRBV11-2; 8 bases map to TRBD1. Germline values: CDR1 SGHAT, CDR2 FQNNGV. This CDR3 comprises 15 residues. Losses at the gene ends were 2 bases for V and 6 bases for J; bases not matched to a gene: 7. The CDR3 sequence: CASSLKSGGADTQYF. CDR3 DNA sequence: TGTGCCAGCAGCTTAAAGTCAGGGGGCGCGGATACGCAGTATTTT.

This sequence joins TRBV7-2 and TRBJ2-2; TRBD1 agrees at 8 bases. The CDR3 is made up of 15 amino acids. Germline CDR1 SGHTA, CDR2 FQGNSA. Germline trimming cut 2 bases from V and 4 bases from J; bases unmatched to any gene: 3. For the CDR3, the DNA is TGTGCCAGCAGCTTACTTCAGGGGGCCACCGGGGAGCTGTTTTTT. Translating gives CASSLLQGATGELFF.

This clonotype occurred many times. The CDR3 sequence is CASSLGQWTYEQYF. CDR3 DNA sequence: TGTGCCAGCAGTTTAGGCCAATGGACCTACGAGCAGTACTTC. The chain has TRBV6-1 and TRBJ2-7; D not certain. The CDR3 contains 14 residues. The germline gives CDR1 MNHNS, CDR2 SASEGT. Trimming took off 5 bases at V and 2 bases at J, with 13 bases between the two ends.

This clonotype was recorded at least ten times. The chain is built from TRBV24-1 and TRBJ2-2; no clear D. CDR3 size: 13 residues. The V gene lost 6 bases and the J gene lost 1 base, with 5 bases spanning the gap. The germline CDR1 and CDR2 sequences are KGHDR and SFDVKD. The CDR3 is CATSPGNTGELFF. CDR3 bases: TGTGCCACCAGTCCAGGGAACACCGGGGAGCTGTTTTTT.

This chain joins TRBV5-1 and TRBJ2-5, with 11 bases aligning to TRBD2. The CDR3 totals 15 residues. Unmatched junction bases numbered 3, after V lost 0 bases and J lost 5 bases. Per the germline V gene, CDR1 is SGHRS and CDR2 is YFSETQ. The CDR3 spells CASSLASSGRETQYF. CDR3 coding DNA: TGCGCCAGCAGCTTGGCGTCTAGCGGGAGGGAGACCCAGTACTTC.

J is TRBJ2-3 and V is TRBV9; 8 nucleotides line up with TRBD1. Germline CDR1 reads SGDLS; CDR2 reads YYNGEE. CDR3 length: 15 amino acids. V trimming: 0 bases; J trimming: 5 bases; junction bases outside the gene matches: 5. CDR3 loop: CASSVVGQGRDTQYF. As DNA, the CDR3 is TGTGCCAGCAGCGTAGTAGGACAGGGAAGAGATACGCAGTATTTT.

This clonotype was observed a few times. The rearrangement links TRBV15 to TRBJ2-7, with 11 bases fitting TRBD1. The ends lost 5 bases at V and 6 bases at J; junction bases unmatched: 6. Germline-derived CDR1 and CDR2 are LNHNV and YYDKDF (reference sequence). CDR3 length: 14 residues. The CDR3 sequence is CATSEDRGLVEQYF. For the CDR3, the DNA is TGTGCCACCAGCGAGGACAGGGGGCTCGTCGAGCAGTACTTC.

At least ten counts were recorded for this clonotype. V and J are TRBV24-1 and TRBJ2-3, with 9 positions matching TRBD2. Germline V gene data show CDR1 as KGHDR and CDR2 as SFDVKD. V was pared by 2 bases and J by 2 bases, with 7 bases of the junction left unmatched. The CDR3 has 17 amino acids. CDR3 residues: CATSDSRSGGDTDTQYF. CDR3 DNA sequence: TGTGCCACCAGTGATTCTCGTAGCGGGGGCGACACAGATACGCAGTATTTT.

The J gene is TRBJ2-3, the V gene TRBV7-4; 10 bases align to TRBD2. CDR1 and CDR2 (germline): SGHVT, SQSDAQ. The CDR3 runs 15 residues. The V gene end was trimmed by 2 bases and the J gene end by 4 bases; junction bases not matched to a gene: 3. The CDR3 sequence: CASSLLAGDADTQYF. The CDR3, as DNA: TGTGCCAGCAGCTTACTAGCGGGAGACGCAGATACGCAGTATTTT.

This clonotype was seen many times. Since a much larger clone is just one base distant, this may be a read error. This chain links TRBV7-3 with TRBJ2-5; D uncertain. The CDR3 sequence is 15 residues long. V was cut by 0 bases and J by 11 bases, with 19 bases left in between. Looked up from germline, CDR1 is SGHTA and CDR2 is FQGTGA. CDR3 sequence reads: CASSLTDLDPNEQYF. The CDR3 nucleotides read TGTGCCAGCAGCTTAACGGATTTGGACCCAAATGAGCAGTACTTC.

This clonotype came up many times. The rearrangement uses TRBV11-2 and TRBJ2-7; D might be TRBD2 (7 bases). Germline V gives CDR1 SGHAT, CDR2 FQNNGV. The V gene lost 5 bases and the J gene lost 3 bases, with 17 bases spanning the gap. This CDR3 contains 15 residues. The CDR3 bases are TGTGCCAGCAGCCTAGGGGGGGGCAACTTCTACGAGCAGTACTTC. It specifies CASSLGGGNFYEQYF.

This clonotype was counted between two and nine times. This rearrangement joins TRBV7-6 to TRBJ2-1; D remains ambiguous. V was shortened by 4 bases and J by 7 bases, with 17 bases between the two germline ends. The CDR3 runs 15 residues. CDR1 is SGHVS and CDR2 is FNYEAQ in the germline V gene. The CDR3 sequence: CASSSWSSLGNEQFF. DNA for the CDR3: TGTGCCAGCAGCTCGTGGAGTAGTCTCGGGAATGAGCAGTTCTTC. The whole variable domain, filled in from reference TRBV7-6 and TRBJ2-1, reads GAGVSQSPRYKVTKRGQDVALRCDPISGHVSLYWYRQALGQGPEFLTYFNYEAQQDKSGLPNDRFSAERPEGSISTLTIQRTEQRDSAMYRCASSSWSSLGNEQFFGPGTRLTVL.

This clonotype showed up just once. The genes are TRBV10-3 and TRBJ2-3; 10 bases are shared with TRBD2. The CDR3 loop spans 16 amino acids. Germline loops: CDR1 ENHRY, CDR2 SYGVKD. Trimming removed 3 bases from V and 3 bases from J; junction bases left unmatched: 6. CDR3 sequence reads: CAISERTSGRTDTQYF. The CDR3 coding sequence is TGTGCCATCAGTGAAAGGACTAGCGGAAGGACAGATACGCAGTATTTT.

There are many counts of this clonotype. This chain uses TRBV5-4 with TRBJ2-3, with 9 bases matching TRBD2. Germline assignment: CDR1 SGHNT and CDR2 YYREEE (reference sequence). Trimming cost V 3 bases and J 3 bases; bases outside gene matches: 2. The CDR3 runs 14 residues. The DNA of the CDR3 is TGTGCCAGCAGCTCGGGACTAGCTACAGATACGCAGTATTTT. Translating gives CASSSGLATDTQYF.

This clonotype came up many times. This chain joins TRBV10-2 and TRBJ2-7, with 8 positions matching TRBD2. The CDR3 covers 18 residues. Losses at the gene ends were 3 bases for V and 9 bases for J; bases not matched to a gene: 22. CDR1 and CDR2 (germline): WSHSY, SAAADI. The CDR3 region is CASSESPSSGAGGQVQYF. The CDR3 nucleotides read TGCGCCAGCAGTGAAAGCCCTTCTAGCGGTGCGGGGGGCCAGGTGCAGTACTTC.

In its sample, this clonotype was seen a few times. V and J are TRBV20-1 and TRBJ2-5; D might be TRBD1 (6 bases). The J call could be wrong; TRBJ2-7 is a better fit for the DNA end. The CDR3 totals 13 residues. CDR1 is DFQATT and CDR2 is SNEGSKA in the germline V gene (reference sequence). The CDR3 loop reads CSARQGHPYEQYF. CDR3 DNA: TGCAGTGCTAGACAGGGGCACCCCTACGAGCAGTACTTC.

The chain couples TRBV7-2 to TRBJ2-3; TRBD1 is a possible D gene (5 bases). With the DNA end fitting TRBJ2-7 better, the J assignment may be wrong. From germline, CDR1 is SGHTA and CDR2 FQGNSA. The CDR3 covers 15 residues. The CDR3 region is CASSLATVSTDPQYF. In DNA, the CDR3 is TGTGCCAGCAGCTTAGCGACAGTTAGCACAGATCCGCAGTACTTC.

V and J are TRBV11-1 and TRBJ2-5, with D hard to call. The J call could be wrong; TRBJ2-7 is a better fit for the DNA end. Germline lookup yields CDR1 SGHAT and CDR2 FQDESV (reference sequence). This CDR3 is 14 amino acids long. CDR3 DNA: TGTGCCAGCAGCCTGGGCCTAGGAACCTACGAGCAGTACTTC. Its protein is CASSLGLGTYEQYF.

For this clonotype: It is likely a read error, because the conserved phenylalanine at the end of the CDR3 is missing. Because the CDR3's place on the DNA is in doubt, the DNA is left out and the CDR3 is given as listed by TCRdb. V is TRBV7-6 and J is TRBJ2-5; the table's D call, TRBD2, was not checked against the DNA. The CDR3 length is 15 residues, termini included. CDR1 SGHVS and CDR2 FNYEAQ come from the germline V gene. This chain's CDR3 is CASSFSGDYGYTFGS.

This clonotype occurred a few times. This may stem from a read error, because a much larger clone lies one nucleotide away. V usage is TRBV28 and J usage is TRBJ2-7; D ambiguous. TRBJ2-1 explains the end of the DNA better; the J call may be wrong. Germline CDR1 and CDR2: MDHEN and SYDVKM. This CDR3 spans 14 amino acids. The CDR3 spells CASSKRSLSYEQFF. In DNA form, the CDR3 reads TGTGCCAGCAGTAAGCGCTCGCTCTCCTACGAGCAGTTCTTC.

This clonotype was seen once. This chain links TRBV29-1 with TRBJ2-5, with 9 positions matching TRBD1. Germline CDR1 is SQVTM and CDR2 is ANQGSEA. CDR3 length: 14 amino acids. With V trimmed by 6 bases and J by 4 bases, 9 bases remained unmatched. CDR3 DNA: TGCAGCGTCCAATTAGCGGACAGGGGAGAGACCCAGTACTTC. It yields the protein CSVQLADRGETQYF.

In regard to this clonotype: A junction end diverges from the germline sequence, so it may reflect a read error. The chain couples TRBV24-1 to TRBJ1-6; tentatively, D is TRBD1 (5 bases). The germline V gene encodes CDR1 KGHDR and CDR2 SFDVKD. There are 9 residues in the CDR3. The CDR3 DNA reads as TGTGCCACCAGTGGCTGGGGGGACTTT. Translated, it gives CATSGWGDF.

Notes on this clonotype: Possible read error: a much larger clone is one base away. The genes are TRBV28 and TRBJ2-1, with D possibly being TRBD1 (6 bases). The J call may not be correct, given that the DNA end is closer to TRBJ2-7. CDR1 is MDHEN and CDR2 is SYDVKM in the germline V gene. CDR3 length equals 15 residues. The CDR3 DNA follows: TGTGCCAGCAGCCTTCCCGGGACACAGTACAATGAGCAGTACTTC. This translates into CASSLPGTQYNEQYF.

In DNA, the CDR3 is TGTGCCAGCAGCTTAGTACAAGAAGAGACCCAGTACTTC. This sequence encodes CASSLVQEETQYF. The chain couples TRBV7-9 to TRBJ2-3; D is unclear. The J call may be incorrect, as the DNA end agrees better with TRBJ2-5. The CDR3 is 13 amino acids. Germline CDR1 is SEHNR and CDR2 is FQNEAQ (reference sequence).

By sample fraction, this clonotype is medium-sized. The rearrangement uses TRBV12-3 or TRBV12-4 and TRBJ2-7, with D maybe TRBD1 (6 bases). The germline V and J ends were trimmed by 8 bases and 4 bases, with 12 bases remaining between them. The CDR3 loop spans 12 amino acids. The CDR3 nucleotides are TGTGCCAGCTGCAGCACAGGGTACGAGCAGTACTTC. Amino acids: CASCSTGYEQYF.

Concerning this clonotype: A much larger clone lies a single base off, so this may be a read error. The J gene is TRBJ2-1, the V gene TRBV20-1, with D possibly TRBD2 on 5 matching bases. Trimming took off 6 bases at V and 10 bases at J, with 16 bases between the two ends. This CDR3 has 12 amino acids. CDR1 DFQATT and CDR2 SNEGSKA come from the germline V gene (reference sequence). The CDR3 is CSASGVTYEQFF. CDR3 coding DNA: TGCAGTGCCTCCGGGGTTACCTACGAGCAGTTCTTC.

This clonotype appeared many times. Possible read error: a much larger clone is one base away. This chain links TRBV7-8 with TRBJ2-7, with no clear D. The J call may be wrong; the DNA end is better matched by TRBJ2-1. The CDR3 loop spans 15 amino acids. The V gene's germline CDR1 is SGHVS and CDR2 FQNEAQ. CDR3 protein: CASSLEAVFSYEQFF. CDR3 nucleotides: TGTGCCAGCAGCTTAGAGGCAGTATTCTCCTACGAGCAGTTCTTC.

A note on this clonotype: A read error is likely, as this CDR3 ends without the conserved phenylalanine or tryptophan. Because the CDR3's place on the DNA is in doubt, the DNA is left out and the CDR3 is given as listed by TCRdb. This chain uses TRBV7-8 with TRBJ2-6; the table's D call of TRBD2 was not tested on the DNA. Germline V gives CDR1 SGHVS, CDR2 FQNEAQ. Counting both end residues, the CDR3 totals 17 amino acids. The CDR3: CATTPGLAGRETQYFGA.

To note about this clonotype: This may come from a read error, since a much larger clone is one base off. The chain combines TRBV7-3 with TRBJ2-4; D possibly uses TRBD1 or TRBD2 (5 bases each). The CDR3 contains 17 residues. CDR1 is SGHTA, CDR2 FQGTGA, per germline. DNA of the CDR3: TGTGTCAGCAGCTTAACTTCGGACGGGACCCCCTACAATGAGCAGTACTTC. It specifies CVSSLTSDGTPYNEQYF.

This chain joins TRBV15 and TRBJ1-5; 9 bases fit TRBD1. Germline CDR1 reads LNHNV; CDR2 reads YYDKDF (reference sequence). After removal of 5 bases from V and 4 bases from J, the junction contained 6 bases not matched to a gene. The CDR3 is 15 residues long. This chain's CDR3 is CATSLTGTGNQPQHF. CDR3 DNA: TGTGCCACCAGCTTAACCGGGACAGGGAATCAGCCCCAGCATTTT.

Comments on this clonotype: The final CDR3 position lacks the conserved phenylalanine or tryptophan, pointing to a likely read error. The DNA is left out, because the CDR3 cannot be placed on it with certainty; the CDR3 is given as TCRdb lists it. The chain couples TRBV10-3 to TRBJ2-1; the D call in the table, TRBD1, was not verified against the DNA. Germline assignment: CDR1 ENHRY and CDR2 SYGVKD. The CDR3 length equals 17 residues, ends included. CDR3 amino acids: CAISWTGVANYGYTFGS.